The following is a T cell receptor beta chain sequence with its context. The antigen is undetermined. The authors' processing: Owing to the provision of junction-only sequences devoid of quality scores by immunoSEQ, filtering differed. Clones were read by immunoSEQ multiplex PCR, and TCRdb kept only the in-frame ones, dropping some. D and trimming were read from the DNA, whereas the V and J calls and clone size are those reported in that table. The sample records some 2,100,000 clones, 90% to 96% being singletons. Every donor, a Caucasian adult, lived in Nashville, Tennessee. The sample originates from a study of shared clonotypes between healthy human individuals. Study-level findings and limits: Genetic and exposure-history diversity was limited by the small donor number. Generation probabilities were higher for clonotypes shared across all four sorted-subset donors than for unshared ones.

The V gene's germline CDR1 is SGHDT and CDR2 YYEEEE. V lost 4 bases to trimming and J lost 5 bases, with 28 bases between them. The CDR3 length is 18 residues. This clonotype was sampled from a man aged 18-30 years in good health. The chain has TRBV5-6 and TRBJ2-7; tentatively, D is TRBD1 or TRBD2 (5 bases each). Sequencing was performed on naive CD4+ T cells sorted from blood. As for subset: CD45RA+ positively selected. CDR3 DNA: TGTGCCAGCAGCGTGTTGGTTCGGGACCCCGAGCGAGGAGACGAGCAGTACTTC. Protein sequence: CASSVLVRDPERGDEQYF.